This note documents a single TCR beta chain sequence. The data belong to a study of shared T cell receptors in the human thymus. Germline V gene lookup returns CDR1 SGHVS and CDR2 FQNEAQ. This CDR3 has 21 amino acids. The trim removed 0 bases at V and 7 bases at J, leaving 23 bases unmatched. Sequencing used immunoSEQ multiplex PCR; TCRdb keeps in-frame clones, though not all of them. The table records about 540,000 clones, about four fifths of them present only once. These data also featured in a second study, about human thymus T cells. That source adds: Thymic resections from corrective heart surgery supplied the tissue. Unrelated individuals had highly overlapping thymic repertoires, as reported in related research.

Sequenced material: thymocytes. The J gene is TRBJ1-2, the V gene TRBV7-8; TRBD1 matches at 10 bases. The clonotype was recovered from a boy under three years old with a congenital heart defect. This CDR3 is CASSLAGVMTGGDRGMRGYTF. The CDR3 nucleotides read TGTGCCAGCAGCTTAGCAGGGGTAATGACAGGGGGCGATCGTGGGATGCGTGGCTACACCTTC.